These T cell receptor beta chains were read from a single sample in a study of blood T cell repertoires in COVID-19. TCRdb keeps only in-frame clones here, not all; method: immunoSEQ multiplex PCR. This repertoire shows more than 150,000 clones, 75% to 90% found once; its top ten account for 15%. The specimen sequenced was peripheral blood. Source of these receptors: a woman in her 40s with acute or convalescent COVID-19. The conserved cysteine and the conserved F or W are not part of the CDR3 here.

>TRBJ2-2|TRBV18
ASSITDRGDTGELF
>TRBJ2-2|TRBV29-1
SVEGDRDTGELF
>TRBJ1-6|TRBV4-1
ASLLKSSYNSPLH
>TRBJ2-1|TRBV12-5
ASGLGTRDNEQF
>TRBJ1-5|TRBV3-1/TRBV3-2
ASSLRQNNQPQH
>TRBJ2-3|TRBV11-3
ASSSYTDTQY
>TRBJ1-2|TRBV13
ASSSLTGNYGYT
>TRBJ2-7|TRBV5-1
ASSNGREGDEQY
>TRBJ2-5|TRBV5-6
ASSWTTGTGVETQY
>TRBJ1-1|TRBV18
ASSPPGQLNTEAF
>TRBJ2-2|TRBV4-1
ASSQDRTGSTGELF
>TRBJ2-1|TRBV7-8
ASSSPDRHSYNEQF
>TRBJ2-1|TRBV29-1
SAPTTGGYNDEQF
>TRBJ2-1|TRBV19
ASSIDRRAYNEQF
>TRBJ2-1|TRBV9
ASSVAGGGDEQF
>TRBJ2-7|TRBV7-3
ASSLAVAGSYEQY
>TRBJ2-2|TRBV6-5
ASSPQPTNTGELF
>TRBJ2-6|TRBV19
ASSISQGSGANVLT
>TRBJ1-2|TRBV24-1
ATSDIQGAEGYT
>TRBJ2-1|TRBV10-3
AISTGQNYNEQF
>TRBJ1-4|TRBV5-4
ASSAGQFNEKLF
>TRBJ2-7|TRBV9
ASSVGSRENYEQY
>TRBJ2-2|TRBV7-3
ASSLIREGELF
>TRBJ2-7|TRBV29-1
SVGGGSSYEQY
>TRBJ2-1|TRBV5-1
ASSPAVGSGLSSYNEQF
>TRBJ1-5|TRBV21-1
ASSKEATLSNQPQH
>TRBJ2-1|TRBV4-2
ASSLEIHRGPTINEQF
>TRBJ1-5|TRBV24-1
ATSDSGEQPQH
>TRBJ2-2|TRBV5-1
ASSRRKDTLTGELF
>TRBJ2-1|TRBV20-1
SASSLAGAKGYNEQF
>TRBJ1-1|TRBV6-5
ASSFLNTEAF
>TRBJ2-3|TRBV24-1
ASLNDRGLRAVTDTQY
>TRBJ2-3|TRBV3-1/TRBV3-2
ASSQGLAGDTQY
>TRBJ2-1|TRBV21-1
ASSKRGSSYNEQF
>TRBJ2-2|TRBV5-4
ASSRYRGEGNTGELF
>TRBJ2-1|TRBV30
AWRLSGGAYNEQF
>TRBJ1-6|TRBV6-5
ASSFLEGADNSPLH
>TRBJ2-2|TRBV5-1
ASSLNTQGPTGELF
>TRBJ2-3|TRBV19
ASSQQGWGTDTQY
>TRBJ2-2|TRBV5-1
ASSLEAIAGELF
>TRBJ2-7|TRBV5-6
ASSLVPSGRASLLYEQY
>TRBJ2-7|TRBV11-2
ASRGQGSSYEQY
>TRBJ1-6|TRBV19
ASSTIGGETPLH
>TRBJ1-2|TRBV3-1/TRBV3-2
ASSQEGALGYGYT
>TRBJ1-1|TRBV12-3/TRBV12-4
ASTGSLNTEAF
>TRBJ1-6|TRBV7-9
ASSFRQGVDSPLH
>TRBJ2-3|TRBV7-3
ASSLLAGAGTDTQY
>TRBJ2-7|TRBV5-6
ASSFPGRSSWQY
>TRBJ2-2|TRBV4-2
ASSQQSGELF
>TRBJ1-6|TRBV19
ASQGLGGNSPLH
>TRBJ2-1|TRBV7-6
ASSISGGVTNEQF
>TRBJ1-2|TRBV12-3/TRBV12-4
ASRSTGDYGYT
>TRBJ2-2|TRBV5-8
ASSLDETGVATGELF
>TRBJ2-3|TRBV24-1
ATSGADDTQY